One sample yielded the 30 T cell receptor beta chains listed below, sequenced in a study of cytomegalovirus exposure and HLA in healthy donors. PCR was performed using 60 Vbeta and 13 Jbeta primers. TCRdb's table, derived via immunoSEQ multiplex PCR, lists solely in-frame clones and lacks some. Of about 120,000 clones in the sample, approximately 75% were seen once. Sequenced sample: PBMCs. The receptor set was obtained from a man aged 30 to 45 in good health and CMV-seronegative.

The DNA for the CDR3 is TGTGCCAGCAGCGTATACGGGGAGACTGAAGCTTTCTTT. Encoded protein: CASSVYGETEAFF. The chain combines TRBV9 with TRBJ1-1; D is ambiguous. CDR3 length: 13 residues. Germline lookup yields CDR1 SGDLS and CDR2 YYNGEE. The ends were cut back, 1 base at V and 5 bases at J, with 9 bases in the middle.

V and J are TRBV28 and TRBJ1-5; D might be TRBD1 (6 bases). The germline CDR1 and CDR2 sequences are MDHEN and SYDVKM. This CDR3 region has 16 residues. The V end lost 4 bases, the J end lost 0 bases, and 13 bases lay between the germline ends. Here the CDR3 reads CASSYGQTYSNQPQHF. CDR3 nucleotides: TGTGCCAGCAGTTATGGACAGACCTATAGCAATCAGCCCCAGCATTTT.

A single count supports this clone. CDR3 nucleotide sequence: TGTGCCAGCAGATCCCCGAGGGACACTGAAGCTTTCTTT. Protein product: CASRSPRDTEAFF. The chain combines TRBV7-2 with TRBJ1-1; D is uncertain. Trimming took 6 bases from V and 3 from J, leaving 11 bases between them. The CDR3 loop spans 13 amino acids. CDR1 is SGHTA and CDR2 is FQGNSA in the germline V gene.

V and J are TRBV15 and TRBJ1-2; D gene ambiguous. Per germline, CDR1 LNHNV and CDR2 YYDKDF (reference sequence). V gave up 0 bases and J gave up 8 bases, with 13 bases separating them. The CDR3 is made up of 14 amino acids. The CDR3 region has the DNA TGTGCCACCAGCAGAGATTACGGGTTCGGCGGCTACACCTTC. This encodes CATSRDYGFGGYTF.

This chain links TRBV7-9 with TRBJ1-1, with 9 nucleotides matching TRBD1. The CDR3 extends over 14 amino acids. The V gene end was trimmed by 5 bases and the J gene end by 5 bases; junction bases not matched to a gene: 6. Germline CDR1 and CDR2: SEHNR and FQNEAQ (reference sequence). CDR3 protein: CASSAGTGKTEAFF. The CDR3 nucleotides read TGTGCCAGCAGCGCCGGGACAGGGAAGACTGAAGCTTTCTTT.

This chain uses TRBV30 with TRBJ2-3; the D is unclear. The CDR3 is 14 amino acids. Germline-derived CDR1 and CDR2 are GTSNPN and SVGIG (reference sequence). V was pared by 2 bases and J by 5 bases, with 14 bases between. CDR3 protein: CAWSSTAAVDTQYF. The DNA for the CDR3 is TGTGCCTGGAGTTCCACGGCTGCGGTAGATACGCAGTATTTT.

The V and J genes are TRBV11-2 and TRBJ2-7, with D tentatively TRBD2 (6 bases). This CDR3 spans 16 amino acids. The V and J ends lost 1 base and 3 bases respectively, with 16 bases between them. Looked up from germline, CDR1 is SGHAT and CDR2 is FQNNGV. The DNA of the CDR3 is TGTGCCAGCAGCTTAGGTAGGGGAGGTTTGGTCTACGAGCAGTACTTC. Its translation is CASSLGRGGLVYEQYF. The full variable domain, rest sourced from reference TRBV11-2 and TRBJ2-7, is EAGVAQSPRYKIIEKRQSVAFWCNPISGHATLYWYQQILGQGPKLLIQFQNNGVVDDSQLPKDRFSAERLKGVDSTLKIQPAKLEDSAVYLCASSLGRGGLVYEQYFGPGTRLTVT.

This rearrangement joins TRBV2 to TRBJ2-7; 7 bases are shared with TRBD1. The CDR3 contains 15 residues. Germline V CDR1 and CDR2: SNHLY, FYNNEI. J lost 7 bases, V lost 5 bases, and 14 bases had no gene match. CDR3 sequence: CASSTDRPSLGEQYF. CDR3 bases: TGTGCCAGCAGTACGGACAGGCCCAGTTTGGGGGAGCAGTACTTC. Variable domain in full (rest from reference TRBV2 and TRBJ2-7): EPEVTQTPSHQVTQMGQEVILRCVPISNHLYFYWYRQILGQKVEFLVSFYNNEISEKSEIFDDQFSVERPDGSNFTLKIRSTKLEDSAMYFCASSTDRPSLGEQYFGPGTRLTVT.

The sample holds a few counts of this clone. The chain couples TRBV7-9 to TRBJ1-4; TRBD1 agrees at 11 bases. CDR3 length: 16 residues. Germline values: CDR1 SEHNR, CDR2 FQNEAQ (reference sequence). V shed 2 bases, J shed 6 bases, and the junction held 5 bases outside the gene matches. CDR3 nucleotide sequence: TGTGCCAGCAGCTTACTCTGGGACAGGGGGGATGAAAAACTGTTTTTT. Its protein is CASSLLWDRGDEKLFF.

The chain uses TRBV6-1 and TRBJ1-1; no clear D gene. Germline CDR1 is MNHNS and CDR2 is SASEGT. CDR3 length: 15 amino acids. The V end lost 5 bases, the J end lost 4 bases, and 17 bases lay between the germline ends. CDR3 sequence (DNA): TGTGCCAGCAGTACCCGTGGGAGTCGTGGCACTGAAGCTTTCTTT. This gives the protein CASSTRGSRGTEAFF.

The V gene is TRBV10-1, the J gene TRBJ2-7; D is unclear. V was trimmed by 0 bases and J by 0 bases, leaving 9 bases between them. CDR3 length equals 15 residues. CDR1 and CDR2 from the germline V gene are WNHNN and SYGVQD (reference sequence). The CDR3 DNA reads as TGCGCCAGCAGTGAGTCCCGCGTTAGCTCCTACGAGCAGTACTTC. This encodes CASSESRVSSYEQYF.

This chain links TRBV4-2 with TRBJ2-7; D is unclear. The CDR3 length is 16 residues. Germline V gene lookup returns CDR1 LGHNA and CDR2 YNFKEQ. Deletions cut 4 bases from V and 0 bases from J, with 16 bases between. The DNA of the CDR3 is TGTGCCAGCAGCCCCTCACCCCAGTTCGACTCCTACGAGCAGTACTTC. The encoded protein is CASSPSPQFDSYEQYF.

The chain links TRBV6-5 to TRBJ2-5, with 7 bases lining up with TRBD2. The tail of the sequence fits TRBJ2-7 better, so the J call may be wrong. CDR1 and CDR2 (germline): MNHEY, SVGAGI. This CDR3 region has 13 residues. CDR3 sequence (DNA): TGTGCCAGCGGGAGGGGTGATATATACGAGCAGTACTTC. Protein product: CASGRGDIYEQYF.

V gene TRBV11-2 combines with J gene TRBJ1-4, with D possibly being TRBD1 (6 bases). Trimming stripped 6 bases from V and 0 bases from J, with 11 bases between. Germline CDR1 reads SGHAT; CDR2 reads FQNNGV. CDR3 length equals 15 residues. The CDR3 spells CASRQQGATNEKLFF. The DNA for the CDR3 is TGTGCCAGCAGGCAACAGGGAGCAACTAATGAAAAACTGTTTTTT.

The chain joins TRBV7-9 to TRBJ2-1; 7 positions match TRBD2. CDR1 and CDR2 (germline): SEHNR, FQNEAQ (reference sequence). The CDR3 has 16 amino acids. V gave up 1 base and J gave up 3 bases; unmatched junction bases: 6. This chain's CDR3 is CASSLVLATVYNEQFF. The CDR3 DNA is TGTGCCAGCAGCTTAGTACTAGCGACCGTCTACAATGAGCAGTTCTTC.

The chain is built from TRBV5-1 and TRBJ1-2, with 12 bases matching TRBD1. Germline lookup yields CDR1 SGHRS and CDR2 YFSETQ. With V trimmed by 2 bases and J by 7 bases, 12 bases remained unmatched. The CDR3 has 17 amino acids. CDR3 coding DNA: TGCGCCAGCAGCTTCATCCCCGGGACAGGGGGCTCGAGTGGCTACACCTTC. Translation: CASSFIPGTGGSSGYTF. The complete variable domain, with remaining parts taken from reference TRBV5-1 and TRBJ1-2, reads KAGVTQTPRYLIKTRGQQVTLSCSPISGHRSVSWYQQTPGQGLQFLFEYFSETQRNKGNFPGRFSGRQFSNSRSEMNVSTLELGDSALYLCASSFIPGTGGSSGYTFGSGTRLTVV.

The chain joins TRBV4-1 to TRBJ1-2; 8 positions match TRBD1. The CDR3 is made up of 16 amino acids. Trimming cost V 0 bases and J 7 bases; bases outside gene matches: 10. CDR1 and CDR2 (germline): MGHRA, YSYEKL. CDR3 bases: TGCGCCAGCAGCCAAGAGCTCCGGGACAGGAGGGGTGGCTACACCTTC. Its translation is CASSQELRDRRGGYTF.

This chain links TRBV10-3 with TRBJ1-1; tentatively, D is TRBD1 (6 bases). This CDR3 has 15 amino acids. V was pared by 6 bases and J by 3 bases, with 17 bases between. Germline V gene lookup returns CDR1 ENHRY and CDR2 SYGVKD. DNA of the CDR3: TGTGCCATCAGCCGGACAGCTTTAGAGGACACTGAAGCTTTCTTT. Translation gives CAISRTALEDTEAFF.

Only a few counts were recorded for this clone. The rearrangement uses TRBV11-2 and TRBJ2-2; 7 positions match TRBD1. Germline trimming cut 1 base from V and 5 bases from J; bases unmatched to any gene: 10. Per germline, CDR1 SGHAT and CDR2 FQNNGV. The CDR3 has 17 residues. CDR3 sequence: CASSLGRQGVRTGELFF. CDR3 in DNA: TGTGCCAGCAGCTTAGGGAGACAGGGCGTGCGGACCGGGGAGCTGTTTTTT.

The chain carries TRBV2 and TRBJ2-7; D is ambiguous. V lost 4 bases, J lost 6 bases, and 10 bases lay in between. There are 12 residues in the CDR3. Germline V CDR1 and CDR2: SNHLY, FYNNEI. Here the CDR3 DNA reads TGTGCCAGCAGTGGTCTCCCCGGCGAGCAGTACTTC. This sequence encodes CASSGLPGEQYF.

A remark on this clone: The CDR3 ends on some other residue instead of the conserved phenylalanine or tryptophan, so this is likely a read error. The gene calls are TRBV5-1 and TRBJ2-7; 7 bases are a match to TRBD2. This CDR3 is 16 amino acids long. Per the germline V gene, CDR1 is SGHRS and CDR2 is YFSETQ. V lost 0 bases to trimming and J lost 2 bases; unmatched junction nucleotides: 8. This chain's CDR3 is CASSLGVGGSTYEQYL. CDR3 in DNA: TGCGCCAGCAGCTTGGGGGTCGGCGGGAGTACCTACGAGCAGTACCTC.

This clone occurred a few times. V gene TRBV5-1 combines with J gene TRBJ2-2; 10 nucleotides agree with TRBD1. This CDR3 has 15 residues. Looked up from germline, CDR1 is SGHRS and CDR2 is YFSETQ. V dropped 3 bases and J dropped 4; count of bases not matched to a gene: 3. CDR3 in DNA: TGCGCCAGCAGCTGGACAGGGGGGCTCACCGGGGAGCTGTTTTTT. The encoded protein is CASSWTGGLTGELFF.

This chain connects TRBV5-1 to TRBJ2-5, with D unresolved. The CDR3 sequence is 11 residues long. With 2 bases removed from V and 7 bases from J, the gap between germline ends came to 6 bases. CDR1 SGHRS and CDR2 YFSETQ come from the germline V gene. The CDR3 coding sequence is TGCGCCAGCAGCTTAGCAGGGACCCAGTACTTC. Translation: CASSLAGTQYF.

The V and J genes are TRBV7-2 and TRBJ1-2; D gene uncertain. There are 14 residues in the CDR3. V lost 3 bases, J lost 0 bases, and 8 bases lay in between. Germline V gene data show CDR1 as SGHTA and CDR2 as FQGNSA. CDR3 nucleotides: TGTGCCAGCAGCTTCGCGCGGGCTAACTATGGCTACACCTTC. Its protein is CASSFARANYGYTF.

This clone was picked up one time. The chain uses TRBV7-3 and TRBJ2-7; D perhaps matches TRBD1 (6 bases). Per germline, CDR1 SGHTA and CDR2 FQGTGA. CDR3 length: 15 residues. V lost 1 base, J lost 5 bases, and 15 bases lay in between. CDR3 bases: TGTGCCAGCAGCTTAAGCCCCAGGGGAGTCGACGAGCAGTACTTC. As protein: CASSLSPRGVDEQYF.

The rearrangement uses TRBV10-2 and TRBJ2-7; D may be TRBD2 (5 bases). The CDR3 is 14 amino acids. Per the germline V gene, CDR1 is WSHSY and CDR2 is SAAADI. Between the trimmed V and J ends, which lost 4 bases and 2 bases, there was a span of 12 bases. CDR3 nucleotides: TGCGCCAGCAGTGTGTCAAACGGGGCCTACGAGCAGTACTTC. Its translation is CASSVSNGAYEQYF.

The V call is TRBV5-4, the J call TRBJ1-2; the D gene is possibly TRBD1 (6 bases). From germline, CDR1 is SGHNT and CDR2 YYREEE (reference sequence). The CDR3 is 14 residues long. V gave up 4 bases and J gave up 5 bases, with 15 bases separating them. Here the CDR3 reads CASSPGQRYYGYTF. The CDR3 DNA is TGTGCCAGCAGCCCTGGACAGCGCTATTATGGCTACACCTTC.

V and J are TRBV9 and TRBJ2-3, with D unresolved. Trimming removed 4 bases from V and 7 bases from J, with 13 bases in between. This CDR3 is built from 13 residues. The germline V gene has CDR1 SGDLS and CDR2 YYNGEE. This CDR3 reads CASSTRLLNTQYF. The CDR3 DNA sequence: TGTGCCAGCAGCACCCGACTCCTGAATACGCAGTATTTT. Supplemented by reference TRBV9 and TRBJ2-3, the full variable domain reads DSGVTQTPKHLITATGQRVTLRCSPRSGDLSVYWYQQSLDQGLQFLIQYYNGEERAKGNILERFSAQQFPDLHSELNLSSLELGDSALYFCASSTRLLNTQYFGPGTRLTVL.

V gene TRBV6-1 combines with J gene TRBJ2-1; possibly TRBD1 for D (6 bases). V dropped 1 base and J dropped 4 bases, with 14 bases sitting between them. Germline assignment: CDR1 MNHNS and CDR2 SASEGT. The length of the CDR3 is 16 residues. The CDR3 region has the DNA TGTGCCAGCAGTGAAGTCACGCACGGGACATACAATGAGCAGTTCTTC. Protein sequence: CASSEVTHGTYNEQFF.

A few counts support this clone. This chain connects TRBV29-1 to TRBJ2-4; TRBD1 aligns across 7 bases. Trimming took 5 bases from V and 8 from J; bases not matched to a gene: 6. The germline V gene has CDR1 SQVTM and CDR2 ANQGSEA. This CDR3 contains 12 residues. In DNA, the CDR3 is TGCAGCGTTCTAGGGGGCGCAGACATTCAGTACTTC. Amino acids: CSVLGGADIQYF.